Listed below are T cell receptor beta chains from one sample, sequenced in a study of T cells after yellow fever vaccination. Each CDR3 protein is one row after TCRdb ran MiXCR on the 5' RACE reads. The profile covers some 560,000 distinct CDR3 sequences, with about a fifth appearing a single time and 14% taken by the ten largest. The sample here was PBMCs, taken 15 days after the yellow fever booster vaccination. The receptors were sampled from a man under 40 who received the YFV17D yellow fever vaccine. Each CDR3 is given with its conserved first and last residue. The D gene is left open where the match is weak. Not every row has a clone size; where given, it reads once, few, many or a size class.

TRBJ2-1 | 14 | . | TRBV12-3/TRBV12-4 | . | CASSSLEPGDEQFF | TGTGCCAGCAGTTCCCTAGAGCCAGGCGATGAGCAGTTCTTC
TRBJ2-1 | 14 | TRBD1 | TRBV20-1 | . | CSAIGQGYYNEQFF | TGCAGTGCTATAGGACAGGGCTACTACAATGAGCAGTTCTTC
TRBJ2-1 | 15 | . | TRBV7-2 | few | CASSLLAGILNEQFF | TGTGCCAGCAGCTTGCTCGCGGGAATTTTGAATGAGCAGTTCTTC
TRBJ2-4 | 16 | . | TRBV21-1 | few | CASRSSAPLAKNIQYF | TGTGCCAGCAGATCCTCGGCCCCTTTAGCCAAAAACATTCAGTACTTC
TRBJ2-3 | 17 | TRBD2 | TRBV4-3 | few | CASSHLVAGGPADTQYF | TGCGCCAGCAGCCACCTTGTCGCGGGAGGGCCTGCAGATACGCAGTATTTT
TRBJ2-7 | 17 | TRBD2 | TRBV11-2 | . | CASSPAGGLAGGQEQYF | TGTGCCAGCAGCCCGGCCGGGGGACTAGCGGGAGGTCAAGAGCAGTACTTC
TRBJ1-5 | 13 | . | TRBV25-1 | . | CASSASRDRPQHF | TGTGCCAGCAGTGCATCCAGGGACCGGCCCCAGCATTTT
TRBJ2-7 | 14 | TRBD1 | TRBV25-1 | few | CASSLTQGTYEQYF | TGTGCCAGCTCGCTTACACAGGGGACCTACGAGCAGTACTTC
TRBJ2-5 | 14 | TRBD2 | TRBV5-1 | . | CASKDSGSWETQYF | TGCGCCAGCAAGGACAGCGGGAGTTGGGAGACCCAGTACTTT
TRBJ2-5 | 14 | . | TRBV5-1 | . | CASSPDRTQETQYF | TGCGCCAGCAGCCCAGACAGGACCCAAGAGACCCAGTACTTC
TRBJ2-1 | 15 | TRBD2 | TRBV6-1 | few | CASRPRLAALNEQFF | TGTGCCAGCAGACCCCGACTAGCGGCCCTCAATGAGCAGTTCTTC
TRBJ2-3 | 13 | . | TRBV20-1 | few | CSARDSVRDTQYF | TGCAGTGCTAGAGATAGCGTGAGAGATACGCAGTATTTT
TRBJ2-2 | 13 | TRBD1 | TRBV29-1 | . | CSVGRGRGGELFF | TGCAGCGTTGGAAGGGGGCGCGGCGGGGAGCTGTTTTTT
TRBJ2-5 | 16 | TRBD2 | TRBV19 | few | CASTPGLALGGETQYF | TGTGCCAGTACTCCGGGACTAGCGCTAGGGGGAGAGACCCAGTACTTC
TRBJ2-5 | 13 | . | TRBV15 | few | CATSRRWQETQYF | TGTGCCACCAGCAGGCGCTGGCAAGAGACCCAGTACTTC
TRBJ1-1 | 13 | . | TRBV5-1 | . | CASSRRGDTEAFF | TGCGCCAGCAGCAGACGGGGGGACACTGAAGCTTTCTTT
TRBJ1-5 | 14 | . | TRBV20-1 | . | CSALTGHSNQPQHF | TGCAGTGCCCTCACCGGGCATAGCAATCAGCCCCAGCATTTT
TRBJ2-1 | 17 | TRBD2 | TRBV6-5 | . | CASSYSISSGRFDEQFF | TGTGCCAGCAGTTACTCGATTTCTAGCGGGAGGTTTGATGAGCAGTTCTTC
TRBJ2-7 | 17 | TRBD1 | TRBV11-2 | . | CASSLEPGQGKSYEQYF | TGTGCCAGCAGCTTAGAACCTGGACAGGGGAAAAGCTACGAGCAGTACTTC
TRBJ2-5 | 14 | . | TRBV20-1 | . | CSARLGAQRETQYF | TGCAGTGCTAGATTGGGGGCGCAGAGAGAGACCCAGTACTTC
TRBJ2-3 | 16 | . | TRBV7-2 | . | CASTSPPSTAGDTQYF | TGTGCCAGCACCTCACCGCCGAGTACCGCAGGAGATACGCAGTATTTT
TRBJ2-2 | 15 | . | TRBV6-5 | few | CASSYRTGPTGELFF | TGTGCCAGCAGTTACCGAACCGGGCCCACCGGGGAGCTGTTTTTT
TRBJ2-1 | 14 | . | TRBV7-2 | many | CASSLGGPGNEQFF | TGTGCCAGCAGCTTAGGGGGCCCCGGCAATGAGCAGTTCTTC
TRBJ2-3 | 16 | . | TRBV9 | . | CASSFSTGLMGDTQYF | TGTGCCAGCAGCTTTTCGACCGGACTAATGGGCGATACGCAGTATTTT
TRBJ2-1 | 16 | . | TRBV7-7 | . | CASSLGEQGPGGEQFF | TGTGCTAGCAGCTTAGGGGAGCAGGGCCCCGGGGGCGAGCAGTTCTTC
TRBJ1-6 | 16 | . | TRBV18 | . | CASSPPNVQGNSPLHF | TGTGCCAGCTCACCACCCAATGTGCAGGGAAATTCACCCCTCCACTTT
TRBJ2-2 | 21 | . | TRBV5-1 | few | CASSLLVLPLWADLNTGELFF | TGCGCCAGCAGCTTGCTCGTTCTCCCTCTATGGGCTGATTTGAACACCGGGGAGCTGTTTTTT
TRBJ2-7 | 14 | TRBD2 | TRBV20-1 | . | CSATGLAGGDEQYF | TGCAGTGCAACCGGACTAGCGGGAGGGGACGAGCAGTACTTC
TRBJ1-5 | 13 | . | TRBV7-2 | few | CASSPAGGQPQHF | TGTGCCAGCAGCCCAGCGGGGGGTCAGCCCCAGCATTTT
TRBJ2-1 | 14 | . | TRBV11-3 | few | CASSHGQPYNEQFF | TGTGCCAGCAGCCACGGACAGCCCTACAATGAGCAGTTCTTC
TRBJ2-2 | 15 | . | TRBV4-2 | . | CASSQELQVSGELFF | TGTGCCAGCAGCCAAGAACTTCAGGTGTCCGGGGAGCTGTTTTTT
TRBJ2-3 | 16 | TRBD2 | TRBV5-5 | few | CASSLSLAGWSDTQYF | TGTGCCAGCAGCTTATCCCTAGCGGGATGGTCAGATACGCAGTATTTT
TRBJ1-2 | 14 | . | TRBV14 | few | CASSQGGRSYGYTF | TGTGCCAGCAGCCAAGGGGGCAGAAGCTATGGCTACACCTTC
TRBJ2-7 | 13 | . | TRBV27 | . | CASSMSGPYEQYF | TGTGCCAGCAGTATGAGCGGACCCTACGAGCAGTACTTC
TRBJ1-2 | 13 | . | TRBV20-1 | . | CSANVQGPYGYTF | TGCAGTGCTAACGTTCAGGGACCCTATGGCTACACCTTC
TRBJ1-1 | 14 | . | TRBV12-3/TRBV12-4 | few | CASSTGSLVDGAFF | TGTGCCAGCAGTACGGGGTCCTTAGTCGACGGAGCTTTCTTT
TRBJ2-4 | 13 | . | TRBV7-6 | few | CASSLEWGNIQYF | TGTGCCAGCAGCTTAGAGTGGGGAAACATTCAGTACTTC
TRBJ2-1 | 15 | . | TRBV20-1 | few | CSANHARGSYNEQFF | TGCAGTGCCAACCATGCTAGGGGCTCCTACAATGAGCAGTTCTTC
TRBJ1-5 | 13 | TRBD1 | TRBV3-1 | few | CASSQAGGQPQHF | TGTGCCAGCAGCCAAGCAGGGGGTCAGCCCCAGCATTTT
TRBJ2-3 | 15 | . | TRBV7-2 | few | CASSLQQGRTDTQYF | TGTGCCAGCAGCTTACAGCAGGGGCGTACAGATACGCAGTATTTT
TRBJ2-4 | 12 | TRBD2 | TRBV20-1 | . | CSAKPGLASQYF | TGCAGTGCTAAGCCGGGACTAGCGTCACAGTACTTC
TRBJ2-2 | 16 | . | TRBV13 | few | CASSLGVSANTGELFF | TGTGCCAGCAGCTTAGGAGTTAGCGCGAACACCGGGGAGCTGTTTTTT
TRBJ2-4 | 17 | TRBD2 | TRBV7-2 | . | CASSLFATSGLGNIQYF | TGTGCCAGCAGCTTATTCGCGACTAGCGGGTTGGGAAACATTCAGTACTTC
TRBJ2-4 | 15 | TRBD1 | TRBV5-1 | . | CASSIGQGSVNIQYF | TGCGCCAGCAGCATTGGACAGGGTTCGGTAAACATTCAGTACTTC
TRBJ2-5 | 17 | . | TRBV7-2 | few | CASSLGPFRDGLGAQYF | TGTGCCAGCAGCTTAGGCCCCTTCCGGGACGGCCTAGGCGCCCAGTACTTC
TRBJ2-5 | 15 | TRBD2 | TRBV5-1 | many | CASSLTGTSGETQHF | TGCGCCAGCAGCTTGACCGGGACTAGCGGCGAGACCCAGCACTTC
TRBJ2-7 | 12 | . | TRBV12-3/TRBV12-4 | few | CASSIKRDEQYF | TGTGCCAGCAGTATTAAAAGGGACGAGCAGTACTTC
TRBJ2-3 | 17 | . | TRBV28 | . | CASSYGQGEGPTDTQYF | TGTGCCAGCAGTTATGGCCAGGGGGAGGGCCCCACAGATACGCAGTATTTT
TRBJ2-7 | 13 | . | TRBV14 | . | CARPGGGCYEQYF | TGTGCCAGGCCGGGGGGCGGGTGCTACGAGCAGTACTTC
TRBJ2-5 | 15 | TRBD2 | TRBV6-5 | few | CASSYSTSGIETQYF | TGTGCCAGCAGTTACTCGACTAGCGGGATTGAGACCCAGTACTTC
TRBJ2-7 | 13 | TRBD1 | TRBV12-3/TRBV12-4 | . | CASKRQGSYEQYF | TGTGCCAGCAAACGACAGGGATCCTACGAGCAGTACTTC
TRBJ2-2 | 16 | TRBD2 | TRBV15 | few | CATSSSGRVGTGELFF | TGTGCCACCAGCTCTAGCGGGAGGGTGGGCACCGGGGAGCTGTTTTTT
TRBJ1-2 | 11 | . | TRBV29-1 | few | CSVGGGYGYTF | TGCAGCGTTGGCGGGGGCTATGGCTACACCTTC
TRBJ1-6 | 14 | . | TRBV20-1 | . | CSARYPADNSPLHF | TGCAGTGCTAGGTATCCGGCAGATAACTCACCCCTCCACTTT
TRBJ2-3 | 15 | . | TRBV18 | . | CASSPPALGADTQYF | TGTGCCAGCTCACCCCCGGCACTGGGGGCAGATACGCAGTATTTT
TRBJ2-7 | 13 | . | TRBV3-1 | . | CASSQAGIYEQYF | TGTGCCAGCAGCCAAGCCGGCATCTACGAGCAGTACTTC
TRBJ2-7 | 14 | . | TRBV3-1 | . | CASSQMVSSYEQYF | TGTGCCAGCAGCCAAATGGTCAGCTCCTACGAGCAGTACTTC